This TCR beta chain stems from a study of cytomegalovirus exposure and HLA in healthy donors. The CDR3 sequence is 10 residues long. Germline V CDR1 and CDR2: SQVTM, ANQGSEA. Trimming removed 4 bases at V and 6 bases at J, with 6 bases between. Primers for the PCR totalled 60 Vbeta and 13 Jbeta. Sequencing used immunoSEQ multiplex PCR; TCRdb keeps in-frame clones, though not all of them. The sample consists of over 150,000 clones, 65% to 80% of them appearing once. The specimen was PBMCs. This clonotype was sampled from a man younger than 40 in good health and CMV-seropositive. The chain carries TRBV29-1 and TRBJ1-1; no definite D call. The CDR3 DNA sequence: TGCAGCGTTGTTGGGCCTGAAGCTTTCTTT. Protein: CSVVGPEAFF.